The text below deals with one T cell receptor beta chain. This entry is derived from a study of blood T cell repertoires in COVID-19. The cohort comprised adults aged about 18 to 90 years residing in approximately 25 US areas. The study assigned cohorts using participant-reported clinical history. Recovery among Cohort 3 donors was established by two negative PCRs, clearance, or symptom resolution. Germline V gene lookup returns CDR1 GTSNPN and CDR2 SVGIG (reference sequence). The V segment lost 0 bases and the J segment 3 bases; nucleotides outside the gene matches: 3. This CDR3 is built from 14 residues. Original analysis: Amplified reference gene primers provided the basis for estimating nucleated cell counts. TCRdb keeps only in-frame clones here, not all; method: immunoSEQ multiplex PCR. The V and J calls and clone size are taken from that table; D and trimming were inferred from the DNA. The repertoire holds about 400,000 clones, with over 85% as singletons.

The sample was PBMCs or T cells enriched from blood (not recorded which). The chain joins TRBV30 to TRBJ2-7; 9 nucleotides match TRBD2. The TCR sequence derives from a woman aged 30 to 39 who had recovered from COVID-19. This CDR3 is CAWSVTAGGYEQYF. The CDR3 coding sequence is TGTGCCTGGAGTGTTACAGCGGGGGGCTACGAGCAGTACTTC. Variable domain in full (rest from reference TRBV30 and TRBJ2-7): SQTIHQWPATLVQPVGSPLSLECTVEGTSNPNLYWYRQAAGRGLQLLFYSVGIGQISSEVPQNLSASRPQDRQFILSSKKLLLSDSGFYLCAWSVTAGGYEQYFGPGTRLTVT.